The clone carrying this T cell receptor (beta chain) is labeled medium-sized (0.01 to 0.1%) based on frequency. The target antigen is unknown. As a neurodegenerative disease comparison group, Parkinson's disease patients were sampled. The sample comes from a study of CD8 T cells in cerebrospinal fluid in Alzheimer's disease. Germline V gene data show CDR1 as MGHRA and CDR2 as YSYEKL. This CDR3 is built from 18 residues. Each CDR3 protein gets one entry in TCRdb, which reprocessed the 10x single-cell sequencing reads and gives no DNA. In total, the table holds 700 to 900 distinct CDR3 sequences. Study-level points and caveats: EBV-specific TCRs in cerebrospinal fluid reportedly do not establish a causal EBV–Alzheimer's link. Healthy subjects less often had a clone of at least 3% than Alzheimer's patients.

This TCR was sampled from a human donor with Parkinson's disease. J is TRBJ1-5 and V is TRBV4-1; TCRdb's D gene call, TRBD1, goes unchecked for lack of DNA. Specimen: cerebrospinal fluid. CDR3 in amino acids: CASSQEGLGRGSNQPQHF.